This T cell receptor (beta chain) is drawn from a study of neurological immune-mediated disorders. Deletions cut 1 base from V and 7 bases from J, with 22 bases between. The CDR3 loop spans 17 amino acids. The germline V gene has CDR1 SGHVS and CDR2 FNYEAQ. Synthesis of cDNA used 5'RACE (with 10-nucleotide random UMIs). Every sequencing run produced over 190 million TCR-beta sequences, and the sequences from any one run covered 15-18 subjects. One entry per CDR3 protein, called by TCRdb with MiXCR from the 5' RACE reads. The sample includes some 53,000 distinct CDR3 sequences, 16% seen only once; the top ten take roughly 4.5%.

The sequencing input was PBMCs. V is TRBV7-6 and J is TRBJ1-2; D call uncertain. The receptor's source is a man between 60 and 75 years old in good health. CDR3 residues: CASSLEPDWTGPGGYTF. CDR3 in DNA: TGTGCCAGCAGCTTAGAACCGGACTGGACGGGTCCGGGTGGCTACACCTTC. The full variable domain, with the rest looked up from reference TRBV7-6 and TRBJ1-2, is GAGVSQSPRYKVTKRGQDVALRCDPISGHVSLYWYRQALGQGPEFLTYFNYEAQQDKSGLPNDRFSAERPEGSISTLTIQRTEQRDSAMYRCASSLEPDWTGPGGYTFGSGTRLTVV.